Following are 32 T cell receptor beta chains from one sample sequenced in a study of naive and memory T cell subsets. An equimolar mix of two oligonucleotides served as the beta constant-region primer for TRBC1 and TRBC2. Via MiXCR, TCRdb re-called the UMI-ligation and nested PCR reads, giving one row per CDR3 protein. The table records some 83,000 distinct CDR3 sequences, roughly 14% of them present only once. The sample consisted of central memory CD4+ T cells from blood. These receptors all come from a human donor in good health.

This clonotype turned up a few times. The chain uses TRBV10-3 and TRBJ2-6; TRBD1 matches 7 bases. Germline V gene data show CDR1 as ENHRY and CDR2 as SYGVKD. J was trimmed by 8 bases and V by 8 bases; bases with no gene match: 21. The CDR3 consists of 18 residues. The CDR3 bases are TGTGCCATCCAGCCATTTCAGACAGGGAGAGGAGAGTCCAACGTCCTGACTTTC. Translating it yields CAIQPFQTGRGESNVLTF.

This clonotype was seen more than once but under ten times. V is TRBV6-5 and J is TRBJ1-2; possible D gene TRBD1, 5 bases. Trimming took off 2 bases at V and 8 bases at J, with 27 bases between the two ends. Germline CDR1 MNHEY, CDR2 SVGAGI. The CDR3 sequence is 18 residues long. The CDR3 DNA is TGTGCCAGCAGTTACCTGGGCTCCGGGACCGGTCCTTCTCGGGGCTACACCTTC. Amino acids: CASSYLGSGTGPSRGYTF.

This clonotype was counted at least ten times. This sequence joins TRBV18 and TRBJ2-7, with 7 bases that match TRBD1. Germline CDR1 is KGHSH and CDR2 is LQKENI. V lost 6 bases to trimming and J lost 1 base; unmatched junction nucleotides: 9. This CDR3 is 15 amino acids long. Written as DNA, the CDR3 is TGTGCCAGCTCTCCAGGACAGGCGAGATCCTACGAGCAGTACTTC. Amino acid sequence: CASSPGQARSYEQYF.

Concerning this clonotype: A much larger clone sits a single nucleotide away, making a read error possible. The conserved phenylalanine or tryptophan is not found at the CDR3 terminus, so this likely reflects a read error. The gene calls are TRBV5-1 and TRBJ2-5; 11 bases are a match to TRBD1. Unmatched junction bases numbered 6, after V lost 6 bases and J lost 2 bases. The CDR3 loop spans 15 amino acids. CDR1 is SGHRS and CDR2 is YFSETQ in the germline V gene. CDR3 sequence (DNA): TGCGCCAGCAAAGGACAGGGGGCCTTTCAAGAGACCCAGTACCTC. Its protein is CASKGQGAFQETQYL.

This clonotype appeared a few times. The J gene is TRBJ2-7, the V gene TRBV27; 8 bases match TRBD2. This CDR3 has 12 residues. Germline CDR1 reads MNHEY; CDR2 reads SMNVEV (reference sequence). After removal of 9 bases from V and 3 bases from J, the junction contained 4 bases not matched to a gene. CDR3 DNA: TGTGCCAGTTTCGGGAGGGACTACGAGCAGTACTTC. Amino acids: CASFGRDYEQYF.

The sample holds many counts of this clonotype. This rearrangement joins TRBV7-2 to TRBJ2-3; 7 bases are shared with TRBD2. The CDR3 covers 15 residues. V lost 2 bases and J lost 1; bases outside the gene matches: 3. Per the germline V gene, CDR1 is SGHTA and CDR2 is FQGNSA. The CDR3 nucleotides read TGTGCCAGCAGCTTACAAGCGGGACGCACAGATACGCAGTATTTT. It translates to CASSLQAGRTDTQYF. Supplemented by reference TRBV7-2 and TRBJ2-3, the full variable domain reads GAGVSQSPSNKVTEKGKDVELRCDPISGHTALYWYRQSLGQGLEFLIYFQGNSAPDKSGLPSDRFSAERTGGSVSTLTIQRTQQEDSAVYLCASSLQAGRTDTQYFGPGTRLTVL.

This clonotype has a count of ten or more. The rearrangement joins TRBV19 to TRBJ2-6; D unclear. V was trimmed by 3 bases and J by 2 bases, leaving 2 bases between them. CDR3 length equals 13 residues. Per the germline V gene, CDR1 is LNHDA and CDR2 is SQIVND (reference sequence). CDR3 DNA sequence: TGTGCCAGTAGTATGACTGGGGCCAACGTCCTGACTTTC. It yields the protein CASSMTGANVLTF.

This clonotype was detected only a few times. CDR3 sequence: CSARDMRLSGANVLTF. CDR3 nucleotides: TGCAGTGCTAGAGATATGAGGCTCTCTGGGGCCAACGTCCTGACTTTC. This rearrangement joins TRBV20-1 to TRBJ2-6; D gene ambiguous. The CDR3 spans 16 residues. Trimming took 0 bases from V and 0 from J, leaving 9 bases between them. Germline V gene data show CDR1 as DFQATT and CDR2 as SNEGSKA (reference sequence).

Many counts were recorded for this clonotype. The V call is TRBV27, the J call TRBJ2-7; 10 bases map to TRBD2. Germline V CDR1 and CDR2: MNHEY, SMNVEV (reference sequence). The CDR3 runs 16 residues. Germline trimming cut 0 bases from V and 1 base from J; bases unmatched to any gene: 3. The CDR3 loop is CASSLSGLASSYEQYF. The CDR3 DNA reads as TGTGCCAGCAGTTTATCGGGACTAGCGTCTTCCTACGAGCAGTACTTC.

The chain recombines TRBV19 with TRBJ2-4, with D uncertain. The CDR3 consists of 14 residues. From germline, CDR1 is LNHDA and CDR2 SQIVND (reference sequence). V was shortened by 6 bases and J by 0 bases, with 9 bases between the two germline ends. CDR3 sequence: CASSPTVAKNIQYF. CDR3 in DNA: TGTGCCAGTAGCCCAACTGTAGCCAAAAACATTCAGTACTTC.

This clonotype was recorded a few times. The chain couples TRBV10-3 to TRBJ1-5; D is unclear. Trimming pared 3 bases from V and 8 bases from J, leaving 8 bases between. Germline CDR1 is ENHRY and CDR2 is SYGVKD. CDR3 length: 12 amino acids. CDR3 bases: TGTGCCATCAGTGACCTGTTTGAGCCCCAGCATTTT. It is translated as CAISDLFEPQHF.

The sample holds a few counts of this clonotype. V is TRBV4-3 and J is TRBJ1-2; D is unresolved. Germline V gene sequence: CDR1 LGHNA, CDR2 YSLEER. V was shortened by 0 bases and J by 0 bases, with 20 bases between the two germline ends. CDR3 length equals 19 residues. The DNA for the CDR3 is TGCGCCAGCAGCCAAGATTTTTCGGCAGGAGCGAATTCTAACTATGGCTACACCTTC. Translated: CASSQDFSAGANSNYGYTF.

The sample holds a few counts of this clonotype. The chain joins TRBV23-1 to TRBJ2-1, with a weak D call TRBD1 (6 bases). TRBV23-1 is reported as an ORF; its role is uncertain. The ends were cut back, 0 bases at V and 3 bases at J, with 12 bases in the middle. This CDR3 is 16 amino acids long. The CDR3, as DNA: TGCGCCAGCAGTCAATCAACGCAGGGGAGCTACAATGAGCAGTTCTTC. Encoded protein: CASSQSTQGSYNEQFF.

In this sample, this clonotype turned up a few times. This chain joins TRBV3-1 and TRBJ2-3, with no clear D. V lost 4 bases, J lost 0 bases, and 14 bases lay in between. This CDR3 region has 16 residues. Germline loops: CDR1 LGHDT, CDR2 YNNKEL (reference sequence). CDR3 protein: CASSPQTPSSTDTQYF. Written as DNA, the CDR3 is TGTGCCAGCAGCCCCCAGACACCCTCTAGCACAGATACGCAGTATTTT.

This clonotype was counted only a few times. The chain joins TRBV6-2 or TRBV6-3 to TRBJ2-7, with 11 positions matching TRBD1. The CDR3 has 16 residues. Germline V CDR1 and CDR2: MNHEY, SVGEGT. Unmatched junction bases numbered 11, after V lost 8 bases and J lost 2 bases. The CDR3 spells CASGTGGRGRTYEQYF. For the CDR3, the DNA is TGTGCCAGCGGGACAGGGGGACGCGGGAGGACCTACGAGCAGTACTTC.

This clonotype appeared a few times. The chain recombines TRBV5-1 with TRBJ2-4; D gene unclear. Trimming removed 0 bases from V and 9 bases from J, with 13 bases in between. The CDR3 is 14 residues long. In germline, CDR1 is SGHRS, CDR2 YFSETQ. The CDR3 DNA sequence: TGCGCCAGCAGCTTGGTAGGCGGAGTGGGCATTCAGTACTTC. Its protein product is CASSLVGGVGIQYF.

This clonotype was picked up a small number of times. This sequence joins TRBV19 and TRBJ1-1; D may be TRBD1 (5 bases). The V gene lost 5 bases and the J gene lost 0 bases, with 10 bases spanning the gap. CDR1 LNHDA and CDR2 SQIVND come from the germline V gene (reference sequence). CDR3 length: 14 residues. For the CDR3, the DNA is TGTGCCAGTAGTCTCAGAGGGGTGAACACTGAAGCTTTCTTT. Protein product: CASSLRGVNTEAFF.

This clonotype was counted a few times. The genes are TRBV7-9 and TRBJ1-1; tentatively, D is TRBD1 (6 bases). This CDR3 comprises 13 residues. Germline V gene sequence: CDR1 SEHNR, CDR2 FQNEAQ (reference sequence). V dropped 4 bases and J dropped 3 bases, with 9 bases sitting between them. The CDR3 protein is CASSWTADTEAFF. In nucleotides, the CDR3 is TGTGCCAGCAGCTGGACAGCGGACACTGAAGCTTTCTTT.

This clonotype has only a few counts. V is TRBV3-1 and J is TRBJ2-1, with 11 bases aligning to TRBD2. CDR3 length: 13 residues. The germline gives CDR1 LGHDT, CDR2 YNNKEL (reference sequence). Trimming took 4 bases from V and 15 from J; bases not matched to a gene: 8. The CDR3 protein is CASSLLAGGRRFF. The CDR3 DNA is TGTGCCAGCAGCCTCCTAGCGGGAGGAAGGCGGTTCTTC.

In this sample, this clonotype turned up many times. The chain is built from TRBV6-1 and TRBJ2-3; D remains unclear. CDR3 length equals 14 residues. Germline values: CDR1 MNHNS, CDR2 SASEGT. V lost 2 bases and J lost 2, with 8 bases in between. The CDR3 reads CASSESSITDTQYF. The CDR3 DNA reads as TGTGCCAGCAGTGAAAGTTCGATCACAGATACGCAGTATTTT.

This clonotype showed up many times. The V gene is TRBV10-3, the J gene TRBJ1-6; 7 bases are a match to TRBD1. Trimming cost V 5 bases and J 11 bases; bases outside gene matches: 9. From germline, CDR1 is ENHRY and CDR2 SYGVKD. The CDR3 consists of 14 residues. Here the CDR3 DNA reads TGTGCCATCAGTCGGGACAGTCAAAAAACACCCCTCCACTTT. Residues: CAISRDSQKTPLHF.

The gene calls are TRBV29-1 and TRBJ2-2, with 13 bases matching TRBD2. Germline values: CDR1 SQVTM, CDR2 ANQGSEA. The CDR3 sequence is 15 residues long. Trimming took 4 bases from V and 5 from J; bases not matched to a gene: 4. CDR3 sequence (DNA): TGCAGCGTTGTTGGACTAGCGGGAGAGACCGGGGAGCTGTTTTTT. The encoded protein is CSVVGLAGETGELFF.

This clonotype was seen a few times. The chain links TRBV24-1 to TRBJ2-3; D gene ambiguous. V gave up 3 bases and J gave up 0 bases, with 3 bases separating them. The CDR3 spans 13 residues. Germline V gene sequence: CDR1 KGHDR, CDR2 SFDVKD. The CDR3 loop reads CATSDVSTDTQYF. The CDR3 nucleotides read TGTGCCACCAGTGATGTCAGCACAGATACGCAGTATTTT.

This clonotype has only a few counts. The rearrangement links TRBV9 to TRBJ1-5; a possible D gene is TRBD1 (5 bases). V was clipped by 4 bases and J by 7 bases, with 18 bases between them. Germline V gene lookup returns CDR1 SGDLS and CDR2 YYNGEE. The CDR3 is 15 residues long. The CDR3: CASSIEGRAGQPQHF. The CDR3 nucleotides are TGTGCCAGCAGCATCGAGGGACGGGCCGGGCAGCCCCAGCATTTT.

A word on this clonotype: A much larger clone differs by one base, so this may be a read error. Here the CDR3 reads CASSRGTGDYNEQFF. CDR3 DNA sequence: TGTGCCAGCAGCCGCGGGACTGGCGACTACAATGAGCAGTTCTTC. The chain uses TRBV5-4 and TRBJ2-1, with TRBD2 as a possible D gene (6 bases). V was cut by 4 bases and J by 3 bases, with 14 bases left in between. The CDR3 consists of 15 residues. Per germline, CDR1 SGHNT and CDR2 YYREEE (reference sequence). Drawing the rest from reference TRBV5-4 and TRBJ2-1, the complete variable domain is ETGVTQSPTHLIKTRGQQVTLRCSSQSGHNTVSWYQQALGQGPQFIFQYYREEENGRGNFPPRFSGLQFPNYSSELNVNALELDDSALYLCASSRGTGDYNEQFFGPGTRLTVL.

The genes are TRBV10-2 and TRBJ2-2; 9 bases are shared with TRBD1. Germline V gene data show CDR1 as WSHSY and CDR2 as SAAADI. The CDR3 sequence is 16 residues long. Trimming at V came to 6 bases and at J to 7 bases, leaving 12 bases not matched to a gene. For the CDR3, the DNA is TGCGCCAGCAGGAGGATAGACAGGGGGAGAGGCGGGGAGCTGTTTTTT. Protein sequence: CASRRIDRGRGGELFF.

In its sample, this clonotype was seen a few times. The chain couples TRBV3-2 to TRBJ1-3; the table names TRBD1, a call not compared with the DNA. TRBV3-2 is termed a pseudogene. This CDR3 region has 16 residues. The CDR3 DNA follows: TGTGCCAGCAGCCAATCTGCAGGGCAGGCGGGAAACACCATATATTTT. Encoded protein: CASSQSAGQAGNTIYF.

The gene calls are TRBV7-2 and TRBJ2-3; D remains ambiguous. The germline V gene has CDR1 SGHTA and CDR2 FQGNSA. This CDR3 region has 9 residues. The germline V and J ends were trimmed by 8 bases and 4 bases, with 1 base remaining between them. The CDR3 coding sequence is TGTGCCAGCTCAGATACGCAGTATTTT. Encoded protein: CASSDTQYF.

The rearrangement uses TRBV2 and TRBJ2-2; D gene uncertain. The CDR3 runs 14 residues. Germline CDR1 SNHLY, CDR2 FYNNEI. V was cut by 6 bases and J by 0 bases, with 8 bases left in between. This CDR3 is CASRGIANTGELFF. For the CDR3, the DNA is TGTGCCAGCAGGGGGATAGCGAACACCGGGGAGCTGTTTTTT.

J is TRBJ1-1 and V is TRBV10-2; D perhaps matches TRBD1 (6 bases). CDR1 is WSHSY, CDR2 SAAADI, per germline. The CDR3 is made up of 15 amino acids. Trimming shortened V by 0 bases and J by 4 bases, and 12 bases separated the two germline ends. The CDR3 region has the DNA TGCGCCAGCAGTGAGTCGATAAGAGGGGGCACTGAAGCTTTCTTT. Amino acids: CASSESIRGGTEAFF.

This clonotype was detected many times. The rearrangement links TRBV7-2 to TRBJ2-5; D is unclear. V was cut by 1 base and J by 5 bases, with 8 bases left in between. The CDR3 consists of 13 residues. Looked up from germline, CDR1 is SGHTA and CDR2 is FQGNSA. CDR3 amino acids: CASSLGLEETQYF. The CDR3 DNA follows: TGTGCCAGCAGCTTAGGCCTGGAGGAGACCCAGTACTTC.

This clonotype showed up many times. The V and J genes are TRBV20-1 and TRBJ2-3; 7 nucleotides align to TRBD2. V was pared by 1 base and J by 1 base, with 5 bases of the junction left unmatched. Germline loops: CDR1 DFQATT, CDR2 SNEGSKA (reference sequence). The CDR3 has 15 amino acids. In DNA form, the CDR3 reads TGCAGTGCTAGAGGGGCTAGCGGAGGCACAGATACGCAGTATTTT. This sequence encodes CSARGASGGTDTQYF.